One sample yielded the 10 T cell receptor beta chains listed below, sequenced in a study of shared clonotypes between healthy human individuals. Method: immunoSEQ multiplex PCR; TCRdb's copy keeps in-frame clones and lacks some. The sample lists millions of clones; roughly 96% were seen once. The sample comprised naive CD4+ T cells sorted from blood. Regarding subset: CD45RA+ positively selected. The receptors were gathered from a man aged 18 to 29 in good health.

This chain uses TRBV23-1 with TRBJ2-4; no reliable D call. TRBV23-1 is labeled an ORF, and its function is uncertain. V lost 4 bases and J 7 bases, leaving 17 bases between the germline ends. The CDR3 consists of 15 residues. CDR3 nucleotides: TGCGCCAGCAGTCCAAGACTCTTCCCCAGGAACATTCAGTACTTC. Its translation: CASSPRLFPRNIQYF.

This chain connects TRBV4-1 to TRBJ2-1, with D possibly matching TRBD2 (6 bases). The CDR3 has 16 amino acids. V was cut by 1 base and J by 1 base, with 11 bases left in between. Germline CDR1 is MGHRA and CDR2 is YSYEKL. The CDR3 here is CASSQGPTSSYNEQFF. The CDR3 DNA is TGCGCCAGCAGCCAAGGACCGACTAGTTCCTACAATGAGCAGTTCTTC.

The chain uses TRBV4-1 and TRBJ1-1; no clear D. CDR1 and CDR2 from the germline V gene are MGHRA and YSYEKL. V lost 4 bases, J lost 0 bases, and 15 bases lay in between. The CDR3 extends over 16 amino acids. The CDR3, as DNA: TGCGCCAGCAGCCCTCTAGAGAGCGGGATGAACACTGAAGCTTTCTTT. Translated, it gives CASSPLESGMNTEAFF.

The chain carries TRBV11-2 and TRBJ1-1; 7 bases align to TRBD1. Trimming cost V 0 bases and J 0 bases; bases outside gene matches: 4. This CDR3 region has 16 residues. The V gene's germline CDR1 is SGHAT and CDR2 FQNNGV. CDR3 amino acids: CASSLEGQLMNTEAFF. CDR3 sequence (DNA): TGTGCCAGCAGCTTAGAGGGACAGCTCATGAACACTGAAGCTTTCTTT.

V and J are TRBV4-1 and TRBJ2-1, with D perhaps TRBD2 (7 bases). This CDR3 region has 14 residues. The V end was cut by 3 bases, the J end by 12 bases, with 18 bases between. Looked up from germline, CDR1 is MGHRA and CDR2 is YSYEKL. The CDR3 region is CASSHTPGEGRQFF. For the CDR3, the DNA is TGCGCCAGCAGCCACACCCCAGGGGAGGGGCGGCAGTTCTTC.

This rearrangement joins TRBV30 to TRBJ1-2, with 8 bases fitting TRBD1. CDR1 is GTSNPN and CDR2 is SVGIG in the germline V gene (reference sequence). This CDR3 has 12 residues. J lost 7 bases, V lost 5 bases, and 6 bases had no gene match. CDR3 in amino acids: CAWETGAVGYTF. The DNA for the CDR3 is TGTGCCTGGGAGACAGGGGCGGTTGGCTACACCTTC.

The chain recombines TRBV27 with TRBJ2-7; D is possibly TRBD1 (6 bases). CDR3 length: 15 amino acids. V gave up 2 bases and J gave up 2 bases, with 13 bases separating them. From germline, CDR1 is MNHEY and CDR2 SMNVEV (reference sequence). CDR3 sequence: CASSLRPGVTYEQYF. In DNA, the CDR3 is TGTGCCAGCAGTTTAAGGCCAGGGGTTACCTACGAGCAGTACTTC.

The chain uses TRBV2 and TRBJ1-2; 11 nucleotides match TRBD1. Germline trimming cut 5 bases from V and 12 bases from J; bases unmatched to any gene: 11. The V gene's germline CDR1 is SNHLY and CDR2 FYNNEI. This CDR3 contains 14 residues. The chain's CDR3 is CASSWGDRGLMHTF. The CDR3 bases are TGTGCCAGCAGTTGGGGGGACAGGGGGTTAATGCACACCTTC.

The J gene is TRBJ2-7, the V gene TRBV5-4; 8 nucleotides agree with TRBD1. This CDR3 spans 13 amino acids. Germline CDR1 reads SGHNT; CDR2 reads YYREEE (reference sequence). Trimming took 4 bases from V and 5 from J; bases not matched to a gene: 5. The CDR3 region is CASSRGQGNEQYF. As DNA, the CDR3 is TGTGCCAGCAGCCGAGGACAGGGAAACGAGCAGTACTTC. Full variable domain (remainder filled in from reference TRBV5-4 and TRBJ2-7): ETGVTQSPTHLIKTRGQQVTLRCSSQSGHNTVSWYQQALGQGPQFIFQYYREEENGRGNFPPRFSGLQFPNYSSELNVNALELDDSALYLCASSRGQGNEQYFGPGTRLTVT.

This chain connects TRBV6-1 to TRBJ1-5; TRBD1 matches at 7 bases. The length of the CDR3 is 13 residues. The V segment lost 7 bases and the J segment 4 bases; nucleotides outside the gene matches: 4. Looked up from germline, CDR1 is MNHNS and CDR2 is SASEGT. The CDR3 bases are TGTGCCAGCATAAACAGGGGAAATCAGCCCCAGCATTTT. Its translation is CASINRGNQPQHF.